This T cell receptor (beta chain) was sequenced in a study of blood T cell repertoires in COVID-19. Clones were read by immunoSEQ multiplex PCR, and TCRdb kept only the in-frame ones, dropping some. Here the sample spans approximately 670,000 clones, about 90% being singletons. The CDR3 contains 16 residues. Germline V CDR1 and CDR2: MRHNA, SNTAGT. The J segment lost 8 bases and the V segment lost 3 bases, leaving 8 bases of the junction unmatched. This chain joins TRBV6-4 and TRBJ2-1, with 12 nucleotides matching TRBD2. This sequence was found in a woman aged 18-35 years with acute or convalescent COVID-19. Sequencing input: peripheral blood. CDR3 DNA sequence: TGTGCCAGCAGTGATAGTCTAGCGGGGGGGCGCGATGAGCAGTTCTTC. Amino acid sequence: CASSDSLAGGRDEQFF.